The 6 T cell receptor beta chains given below trace back to one sample, sequenced in a study of cytomegalovirus exposure and HLA in healthy donors (dated by TCRdb to about 2017). Library method: the immunoSEQ multiplex PCR assay. The multiplex PCR relied on a mix of 60 forward primers for TCR Vbeta segments and 13 reverse primers for TCR Jbeta segments. The clones in this table, taken by TCRdb from immuneACCESS, are in-frame only. Not every clone is retained; where verified, under half of the shortfall comes from an unresolved V gene, and the cause of the rest is unknown. Here the sample has 55,000 to 70,000 clones; approximately 80% occur a single time. The biggest ten clones account for roughly 8% of the sample. Sequencing was performed on PBMCs. Receptor source: a man aged 18 to 29 in good health and CMV-seropositive.

The V and J genes are TRBV7-9 and TRBJ1-1; 11 nucleotides line up with TRBD1. The trim removed 5 bases at V and 11 bases at J, leaving 7 bases unmatched. This CDR3 is 13 amino acids long. The germline V gene encodes CDR1 SEHNR and CDR2 FQNEAQ (reference sequence). The CDR3 DNA reads as TGTGCCAGCAGCCCAGGACAGGGGGCGGGGGCTTTCTTT. Its translation is CASSPGQGAGAFF.

This clone was seen a few times. The rearrangement links TRBV2 to TRBJ1-5; 7 bases agree with TRBD1. V dropped 6 bases and J dropped 4; count of bases not matched to a gene: 9. Germline V lookup: CDR1 SNHLY, CDR2 FYNNEI. This CDR3 comprises 15 residues. The CDR3 sequence is CASSRQGVPNQPQHF. CDR3 bases: TGTGCCAGCAGCCGACAGGGTGTGCCGAATCAGCCCCAGCATTTT.

The gene calls are TRBV19 and TRBJ1-1, with 8 bases matching TRBD1. CDR3 length: 14 amino acids. From germline, CDR1 is LNHDA and CDR2 SQIVND (reference sequence). Germline trimming cut 5 bases from V and 7 bases from J; bases unmatched to any gene: 9. The CDR3, as DNA: TGTGCCAGTAGTTTTCAGGGGGCGCGAAGTGAAGCTTTCTTT. Its protein product is CASSFQGARSEAFF.

This clone was observed once. CDR3 residues: CASSPGRNTEAFF. The CDR3 DNA is TGTGCCAGCAGTCCGGGTCGGAACACTGAAGCTTTCTTT. V usage is TRBV6-5 and J usage is TRBJ1-1; D not certain. The CDR3 totals 13 residues. CDR1 and CDR2 (germline): MNHEY, SVGAGI. Trimming took 5 bases from V and 1 from J, leaving 8 bases between them.

The V and J genes are TRBV28 and TRBJ1-4, with D perhaps TRBD1 (5 bases). The CDR3 covers 13 residues. Trimming left V 6 bases short and J 4 bases short, with 9 bases between. CDR1 is MDHEN, CDR2 SYDVKM, per germline. This chain's CDR3 is CASRTEDNEKLFF. The CDR3 nucleotides read TGTGCCAGCAGGACAGAAGATAATGAAAAACTGTTTTTT.

The chain combines TRBV13 with TRBJ2-2, with TRBD2 as a possible D gene (5 bases). Trimming left V 4 bases short and J 1 base short, with 7 bases between. The CDR3 has 14 residues. Germline CDR1 reads PRHDT; CDR2 reads FYEKMQ (reference sequence). DNA for the CDR3: TGTGCCAGCAGCTCTGGACTGAACACCGGGGAGCTGTTTTTT. It translates to CASSSGLNTGELFF.